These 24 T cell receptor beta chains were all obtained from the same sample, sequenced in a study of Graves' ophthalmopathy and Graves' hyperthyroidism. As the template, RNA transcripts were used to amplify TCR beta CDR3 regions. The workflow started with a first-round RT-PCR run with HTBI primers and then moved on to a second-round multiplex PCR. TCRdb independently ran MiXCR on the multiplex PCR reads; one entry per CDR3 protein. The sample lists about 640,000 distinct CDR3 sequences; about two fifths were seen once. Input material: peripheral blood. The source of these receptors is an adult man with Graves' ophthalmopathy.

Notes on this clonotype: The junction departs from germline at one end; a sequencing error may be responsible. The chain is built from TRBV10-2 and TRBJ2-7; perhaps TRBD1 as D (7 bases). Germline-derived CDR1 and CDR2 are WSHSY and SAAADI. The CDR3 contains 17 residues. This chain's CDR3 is CASSYSPASKGAGEQYF. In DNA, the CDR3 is TGTGCCAGCAGTTACTCTCCGGCGTCCAAGGGGGCGGGGGAGCAGTACTTC.

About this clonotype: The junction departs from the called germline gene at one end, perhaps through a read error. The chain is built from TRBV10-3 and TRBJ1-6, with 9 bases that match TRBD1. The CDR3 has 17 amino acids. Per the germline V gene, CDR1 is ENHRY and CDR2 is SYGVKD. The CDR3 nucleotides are TGCGCCATCAGTGAGGGGCCGGGACAGGGTACAAATTCACCCCTCCACTTT. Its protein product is CAISEGPGQGTNSPLHF.

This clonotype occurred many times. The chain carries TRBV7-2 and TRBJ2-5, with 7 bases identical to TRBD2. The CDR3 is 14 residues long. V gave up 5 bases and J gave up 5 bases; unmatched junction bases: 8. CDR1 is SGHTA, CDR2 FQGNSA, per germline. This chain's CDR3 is CASSNWGGGETQYF. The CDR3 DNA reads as TGTGCCAGCAGCAACTGGGGGGGTGGGGAGACCCAGTACTTC.

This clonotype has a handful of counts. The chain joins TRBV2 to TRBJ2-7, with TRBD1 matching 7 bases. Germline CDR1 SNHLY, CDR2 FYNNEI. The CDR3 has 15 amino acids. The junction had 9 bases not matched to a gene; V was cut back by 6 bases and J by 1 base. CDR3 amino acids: CASSTQKGASYEQYF. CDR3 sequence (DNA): TGTGCCAGCAGCACACAAAAGGGGGCATCCTACGAGCAGTACTTC.

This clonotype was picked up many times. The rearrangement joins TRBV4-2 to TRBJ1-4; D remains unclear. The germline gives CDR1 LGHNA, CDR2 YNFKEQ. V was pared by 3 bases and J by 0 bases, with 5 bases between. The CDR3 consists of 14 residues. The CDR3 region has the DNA TGTGCCAGCAGCCAGGAGTCAACTAATGAAAAACTGTTTTTT. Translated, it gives CASSQESTNEKLFF.

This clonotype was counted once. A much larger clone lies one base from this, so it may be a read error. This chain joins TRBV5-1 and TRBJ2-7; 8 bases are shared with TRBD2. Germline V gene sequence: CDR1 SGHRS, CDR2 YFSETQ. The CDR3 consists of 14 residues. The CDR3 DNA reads TGCGCCGGCAGTCCGGGGGCGGGAGGCCACGAGCAGTACTTC. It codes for CAGSPGAGGHEQYF. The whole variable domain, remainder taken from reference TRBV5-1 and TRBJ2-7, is KAGVTQTPRYLIKTRGQQVTLSCSPISGHRSVSWYQQTPGQGLQFLFEYFSETQRNKGNFPGRFSGRQFSNSRSEMNVSTLELGDSALYLCAGSPGAGGHEQYFGPGTRLTVT.

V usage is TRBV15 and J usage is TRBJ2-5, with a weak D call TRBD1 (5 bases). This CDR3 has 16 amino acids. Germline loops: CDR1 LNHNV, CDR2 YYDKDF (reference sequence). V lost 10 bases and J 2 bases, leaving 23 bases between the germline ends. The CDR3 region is CASSPEIMTAQETQYF. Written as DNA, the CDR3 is TGTGCCAGCTCACCAGAGATCATGACAGCACAAGAGACCCAGTACTTC.

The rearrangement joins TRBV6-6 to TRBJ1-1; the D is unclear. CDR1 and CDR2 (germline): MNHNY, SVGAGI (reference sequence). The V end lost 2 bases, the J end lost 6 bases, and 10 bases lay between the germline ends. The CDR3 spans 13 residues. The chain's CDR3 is CASSYTGKAEAFF. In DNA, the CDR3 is TGTGCCAGCAGTTACACGGGGAAGGCTGAAGCTTTCTTT.

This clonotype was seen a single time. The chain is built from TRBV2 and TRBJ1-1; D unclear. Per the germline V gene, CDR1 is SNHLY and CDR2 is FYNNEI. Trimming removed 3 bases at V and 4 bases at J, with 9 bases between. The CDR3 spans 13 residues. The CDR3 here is CASSDRRSTEAFF. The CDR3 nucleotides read TGTGCCAGCAGTGATCGGCGGAGCACTGAAGCTTTCTTT.

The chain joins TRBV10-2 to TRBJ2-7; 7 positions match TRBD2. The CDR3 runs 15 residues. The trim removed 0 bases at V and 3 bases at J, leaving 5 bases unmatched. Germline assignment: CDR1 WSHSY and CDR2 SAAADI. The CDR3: CASSESSGGSYEQYF. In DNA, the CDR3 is TGCGCCAGCAGTGAGTCATCCGGGGGGAGCTACGAGCAGTACTTC.

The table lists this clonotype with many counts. CDR3 protein: CAISPTGWEVVNTEAFF. DNA for the CDR3: TGTGCCATCAGCCCGACAGGGTGGGAGGTGGTGAACACTGAAGCTTTCTTT. The chain is built from TRBV10-3 and TRBJ1-1, with 7 bases fitting TRBD1. Germline CDR1 is ENHRY and CDR2 is SYGVKD. V dropped 6 bases and J dropped 0; count of bases not matched to a gene: 13. There are 17 residues in the CDR3.

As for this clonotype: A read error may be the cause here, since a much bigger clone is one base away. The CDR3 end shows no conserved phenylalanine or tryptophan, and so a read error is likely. CDR3 DNA: TGTGCCAGCAGCTTAGACCCCCCGGGACAGGGGAACGGGGAGCTGTTTTCT. Translating it yields CASSLDPPGQGNGELFS. This chain connects TRBV7-2 to TRBJ2-2; 10 positions match TRBD1. Germline V gene lookup returns CDR1 SGHTA and CDR2 FQGNSA. Germline trimming cut 1 base from V and 7 bases from J; bases unmatched to any gene: 9. CDR3 size: 17 residues.

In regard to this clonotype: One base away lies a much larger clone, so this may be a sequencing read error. Written as DNA, the CDR3 is TGTGCCAGCAGACAGGGTCACACTGAAGCTTTCTTT. It is translated as CASRQGHTEAFF. The J gene is TRBJ1-1, the V gene TRBV12-3 or TRBV12-4, with D possibly TRBD1 on 6 matching bases. V gave up 6 bases and J gave up 3 bases, with 8 bases separating them. CDR3 length: 12 residues.

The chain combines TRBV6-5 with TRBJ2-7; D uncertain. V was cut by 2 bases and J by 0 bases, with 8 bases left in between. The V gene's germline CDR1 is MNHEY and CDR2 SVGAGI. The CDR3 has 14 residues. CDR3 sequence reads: CASSYSENSYEQYF. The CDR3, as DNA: TGTGCCAGCAGTTACAGTGAAAACTCCTACGAGCAGTACTTC.

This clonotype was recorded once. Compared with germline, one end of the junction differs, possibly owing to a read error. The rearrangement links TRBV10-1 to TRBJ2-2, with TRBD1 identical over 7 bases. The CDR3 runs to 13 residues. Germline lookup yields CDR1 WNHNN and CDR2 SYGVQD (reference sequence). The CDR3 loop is CATGTVTHRGAVF. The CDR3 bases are TGCGCCACCGGGACAGTCACTCACCGGGGAGCTGTTTTT.

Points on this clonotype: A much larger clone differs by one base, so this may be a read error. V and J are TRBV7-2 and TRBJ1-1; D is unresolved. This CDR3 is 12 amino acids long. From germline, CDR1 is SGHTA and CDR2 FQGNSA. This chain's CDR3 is CVSSLSSTEAFF. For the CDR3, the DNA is TGTGTCAGCAGCTTATCGAGCACTGAAGCTTTCTTT.

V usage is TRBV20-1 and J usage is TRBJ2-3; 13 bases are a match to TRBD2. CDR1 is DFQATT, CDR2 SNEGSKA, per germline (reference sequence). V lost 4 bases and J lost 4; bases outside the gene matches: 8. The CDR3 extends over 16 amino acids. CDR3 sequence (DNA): TGCAGTGCTACTAGGACTAGCGGGAGTCAAGCAGATACGCAGTATTTT. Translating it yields CSATRTSGSQADTQYF.

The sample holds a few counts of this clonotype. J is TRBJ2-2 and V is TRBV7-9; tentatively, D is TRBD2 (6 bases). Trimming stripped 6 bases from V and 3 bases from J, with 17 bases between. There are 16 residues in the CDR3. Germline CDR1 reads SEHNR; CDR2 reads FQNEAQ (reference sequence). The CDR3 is CASSPIGGSYTGELFF. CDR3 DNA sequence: TGTGCCAGCAGTCCCATCGGGGGATCTTACACCGGGGAGCTGTTTTTT.

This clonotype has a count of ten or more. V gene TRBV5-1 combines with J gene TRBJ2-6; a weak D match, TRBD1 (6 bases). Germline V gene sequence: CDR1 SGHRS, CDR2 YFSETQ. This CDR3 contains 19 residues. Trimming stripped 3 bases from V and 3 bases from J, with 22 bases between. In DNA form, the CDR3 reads TGCGCCAGCAGCTCTCATACGGACAGCTCTCTGGGTGGGGCCAACGTCCTGACTTTC. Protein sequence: CASSSHTDSSLGGANVLTF.

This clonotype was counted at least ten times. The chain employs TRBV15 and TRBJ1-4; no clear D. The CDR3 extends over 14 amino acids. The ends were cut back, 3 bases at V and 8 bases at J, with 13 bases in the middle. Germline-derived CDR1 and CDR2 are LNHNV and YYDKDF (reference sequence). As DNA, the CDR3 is TGTGCCACCAGCAGTATCCGGGTGGGGGAAAAACTGTTTTTT. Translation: CATSSIRVGEKLFF.

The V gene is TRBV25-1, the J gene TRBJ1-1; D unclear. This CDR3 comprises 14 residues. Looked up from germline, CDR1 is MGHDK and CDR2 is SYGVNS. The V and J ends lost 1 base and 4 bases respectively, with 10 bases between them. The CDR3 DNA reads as TGTGCCAGCAGTGAATGGGCGGTAAGCACTGAAGCTTTCTTT. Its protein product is CASSEWAVSTEAFF.

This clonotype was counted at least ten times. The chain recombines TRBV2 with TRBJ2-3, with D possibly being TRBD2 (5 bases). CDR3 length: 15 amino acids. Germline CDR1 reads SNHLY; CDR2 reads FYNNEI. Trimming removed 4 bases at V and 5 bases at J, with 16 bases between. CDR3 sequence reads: CASSGPGLGRDTQYF. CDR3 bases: TGTGCCAGCAGTGGACCGGGCCTTGGGAGAGATACGCAGTATTTT.

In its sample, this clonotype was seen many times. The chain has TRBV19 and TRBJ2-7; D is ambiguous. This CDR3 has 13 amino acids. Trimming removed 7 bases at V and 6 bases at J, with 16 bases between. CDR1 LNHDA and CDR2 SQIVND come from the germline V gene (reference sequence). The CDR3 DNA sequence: TGTGCCAGTAAGAGCAGGAATTCGGTCGAGCAGTACTTC. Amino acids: CASKSRNSVEQYF.

For the CDR3, the DNA is TGTGCCAGCAGCTTATTTTTGCGGGAAGGGACCCAGTACTTC. Protein sequence: CASSLFLREGTQYF. The gene calls are TRBV13 and TRBJ2-5; TRBD2 might be the D (6 bases). Germline V lookup: CDR1 PRHDT, CDR2 FYEKMQ (reference sequence). The CDR3 contains 14 residues. The V gene lost 2 bases and the J gene lost 7 bases, with 14 bases spanning the gap. The complete variable domain, with remaining parts taken from reference TRBV13 and TRBJ2-5, reads AAGVIQSPRHLIKEKRETATLKCYPIPRHDTVYWYQQGPGQDPQFLISFYEKMQSDKGSIPDRFSAQQFSDYHSELNMSSLELGDSALYFCASSLFLREGTQYFGPGTRLLVL.